This T cell receptor beta chain originates from a study of T cells in Graves' hyperthyroidism and ophthalmopathy. With 5 bases removed from V and 0 bases from J, the gap between germline ends came to 16 bases. This CDR3 spans 16 amino acids. Patients showing uncontrolled infection, other autoimmune disease, pregnancy or lactation were ineligible. Each diagnosis drew on symptoms, thyroxine, TRAb, thyroid ultrasound and orbital computed tomography findings. PBMCs stemmed from less than 13 ml fresh peripheral blood. Study-level findings and limits: Most expanded thyroid clonotypes above 0.001 recurred in blood.

RNA transcripts were the template for amplifying TCR beta CDR3 regions. The primer set for the first-round RT-PCR of the TCR CDR3 was HTBI. TCRdb independently ran MiXCR on the multiplex PCR reads; one entry per CDR3 protein. The profile shows 300,000 to 350,000 distinct CDR3 sequences, roughly 18% of them singletons. This clonotype was detected many times. No antigen is known for it. Sequences were obtained from blood. V and J are TRBV12-3 or TRBV12-4 and TRBJ1-1; the D gene is possibly TRBD1 (5 bases). This receptor was identified in a woman in her thirties or forties with Graves' ophthalmopathy. For the CDR3, the DNA is TGTGCCAGCAGTCTCGGGACGAGGAGGATGAACACTGAAGCTTTCTTT. This codes for CASSLGTRRMNTEAFF.